These T cell receptor beta chains were read from a single sample in a study of T cell repertoires in cytomegalovirus infection. TCRdb called the reads again in MiXCR, with one record for every CDR3 protein. The table includes roughly 990,000 distinct CDR3 sequences, around 30% detected once. Their specific antigens are unknown. The specimen comprised cultured CD8+ T cells from PBMCs, sampled from culture after CMV antigen stimulation. The receptors derive from a human donor in good health (CMV status not recorded). Some clones in this sample may be carry-over from other donors' samples. Each CDR3 is given with its conserved first and last residue. The D gene is left open where the match is weak. Clone size is not always given. Where it is, it says once, few, many or a class for expanded clones.

V: TRBV7-2
D: -
J: TRBJ1-5
size: many
CDR3: CASSFPGAQPQHF
DNA: TGTGCCAGCAGCTTCCCTGGGGCTCAGCCCCAGCATTTT

V: TRBV12-3/TRBV12-4
D: -
J: TRBJ1-2
size: few
CDR3: CASSHPPLRGTNYGYTF
DNA: TGTGCCAGCAGCCACCCTCCCCTCAGGGGAACTAACTATGGCTACACCTTC

V: TRBV7-6
D: -
J: TRBJ2-1
size: many
CDR3: CASSSSPVAPSYNEQFF
DNA: TGTGCCAGCAGTTCATCCCCAGTAGCGCCCTCCTACAATGAGCAGTTCTTC

V: TRBV24-1
D: -
J: TRBJ2-1
size: -
CDR3: CATSDPGNSYNEQFF
DNA: TGTGCCACCAGTGATCCAGGGAACTCCTACAATGAGCAGTTCTTC

V: TRBV25-1
D: -
J: TRBJ1-4
size: -
CDR3: CASSEDLRGGEKLFF
DNA: TGTGCCAGCAGTGAAGATCTCCGGGGAGGCGAAAAACTGTTTTTT

V: TRBV7-6
D: -
J: TRBJ1-4
size: -
CDR3: CASSSGLTEKLFF
DNA: TGTGCCAGCAGCTCGGGACTGACTGAAAAACTGTTTTTT

V: TRBV10-3
D: -
J: TRBJ1-6
size: -
CDR3: CAIAHSDNSPLHF
DNA: TGTGCCATCGCCCATAGTGATAATTCACCCCTCCACTTT

V: TRBV20-1
D: TRBD1
J: TRBJ2-2
size: few
CDR3: CSARGDGDRGLTGELFF
DNA: TGCAGTGCTAGAGGGGATGGCGACAGGGGGCTCACCGGGGAGCTGTTTTTT

V: TRBV12-3/TRBV12-4
D: -
J: TRBJ1-1
size: many
CDR3: CASSLIIGTEAFF
DNA: TGTGCCAGCAGTCTTATCATTGGCACTGAAGCTTTCTTT

V: TRBV19
D: -
J: TRBJ1-2
size: -
CDR3: CASSISIDNAGSPSWNYGYTF
DNA: TGTGCCAGTAGTATCAGCATAGATAATGCAGGGTCCCCCTCTTGGAACTATGGCTACACCTTC

V: TRBV27
D: -
J: TRBJ1-2
size: few
CDR3: CASRSPGANYGYTF
DNA: TGTGCCAGCAGATCACCAGGGGCTAACTATGGCTACACCTTC

V: TRBV6-1
D: -
J: TRBJ2-3
size: -
CDR3: CASSVGADTQYF
DNA: TGTGCCAGCAGTGTGGGTGCAGATACGCAGTATTTT

V: TRBV4-1
D: -
J: TRBJ1-6
size: few
CDR3: CASSQDPNSPLHF
DNA: TGCGCCAGCAGCCAAGATCCGAATTCACCCCTCCACTTT

V: TRBV12-3/TRBV12-4
D: -
J: TRBJ2-1
size: -
CDR3: CASREGSNEQFF
DNA: TGTGCCAGCAGGGAGGGATCCAATGAGCAGTTCTTC

V: TRBV19
D: -
J: TRBJ1-2
size: once
CDR3: CASTNGRLHGYTF
DNA: TGTGCCAGTACAAACGGGAGGCTCCATGGCTACACCTTC

V: TRBV11-3
D: TRBD1
J: TRBJ1-4
size: -
CDR3: CASSHGSGTEPHGASEKLFF
DNA: TGTGCCAGCAGTCATGGGTCCGGGACAGAGCCCCATGGGGCCAGTGAAAAACTGTTTTTT

V: TRBV5-1
D: -
J: TRBJ1-3
size: -
CDR3: CASSLSVSSGNTIYF
DNA: TGCGCCAGCAGCTTGTCTGTCAGCTCTGGAAACACCATATATTTT

V: TRBV7-9
D: -
J: TRBJ2-1
size: -
CDR3: CASSPTESSYNEQFF
DNA: TGTGCCAGCAGCCCGACAGAGAGCTCCTACAATGAGCAGTTCTTC

V: TRBV7-6
D: TRBD1
J: TRBJ1-6
size: -
CDR3: CASSLGQLYNSPLHF
DNA: TGTGCCAGCAGCTTGGGACAGTTATATAATTCACCCCTCCACTTT

V: TRBV7-9
D: -
J: TRBJ2-1
size: -
CDR3: CASSPPGSDPYNEQFF
DNA: TGTGCCAGCAGCCCTCCTGGGAGCGACCCCTACAATGAGCAGTTCTTC

V: TRBV19
D: TRBD1
J: TRBJ2-1
size: few
CDR3: CASSIDRDRGYYNEQFF
DNA: TGTGCCAGTAGTATAGATCGGGACAGGGGGTACTACAATGAGCAGTTCTTC

V: TRBV7-6
D: -
J: TRBJ1-5
size: few
CDR3: CASSLASLEPQHF
DNA: TGTGCCAGCAGCTTAGCGTCACTTGAGCCCCAGCATTTT

V: TRBV28
D: -
J: TRBJ2-1
size: few
CDR3: CASSTTAGAGENEQFF
DNA: TGTGCCAGCAGTACCACTGCCGGGGCCGGAGAAAATGAGCAGTTCTTC

V: TRBV7-2
D: -
J: TRBJ1-6
size: many
CDR3: CASSLRAGAGRRGPLHF
DNA: TGTGCCAGCAGCTTAAGGGCGGGGGCAGGGAGGCGGGGACCCCTCCACTTT

V: TRBV27
D: -
J: TRBJ2-2
size: -
CDR3: CASSYRRANTGELFF
DNA: TGTGCCAGCAGTTACCGGCGGGCGAACACCGGGGAGCTGTTTTTT

V: TRBV27
D: TRBD2
J: TRBJ2-1
size: -
CDR3: CASSPREEAYNEQFF
DNA: TGTGCCAGCAGCCCCCGGGAGGAAGCTTACAATGAGCAGTTCTTC

V: TRBV12-3/TRBV12-4
D: -
J: TRBJ2-5
size: once
CDR3: CASSLGGTTLETQYF
DNA: TGTGCCAGCAGCTTAGGGGGGACCACCTTGGAGACCCAGTACTTC

V: TRBV7-8
D: TRBD2
J: TRBJ2-3
size: many
CDR3: CASSLRGLAGSPGTQYF
DNA: TGTGCCAGCAGCTTAAGGGGACTAGCGGGGTCCCCTGGTACGCAGTATTTT

V: TRBV20-1
D: TRBD1
J: TRBJ2-7
size: few
CDR3: CSARDRGYSYEQYF
DNA: TGCAGTGCTAGGGACAGGGGTTATAGCTACGAGCAGTACTTC

V: TRBV6-1
D: TRBD1
J: TRBJ1-2
size: -
CDR3: CASSLIQGRVNYGYTF
DNA: TGTGCCAGCAGCCTCATACAGGGGCGAGTTAACTATGGCTACACCTTC

V: TRBV10-3
D: TRBD1
J: TRBJ2-2
size: -
CDR3: CAISVGTGRTGELFF
DNA: TGTGCCATCAGTGTCGGGACAGGGAGGACCGGGGAGCTGTTTTTT

V: TRBV6-6
D: -
J: TRBJ2-3
size: -
CDR3: CASSTHSRYTQYF
DNA: TGTGCCAGCAGTACGCATAGCAGATATACGCAGTATTTT

V: TRBV12-3/TRBV12-4
D: TRBD2
J: TRBJ2-3
size: few
CDR3: CASSFSGLAATDTQYF
DNA: TGTGCCAGCAGTTTTTCCGGACTAGCGGCCACAGATACGCAGTATTTT

V: TRBV11-3
D: -
J: TRBJ2-2
size: -
CDR3: CASSSSSRTGRDGELFF
DNA: TGTGCCAGCAGCTCCTCTTCCCGGACAGGGAGGGACGGGGAGCTGTTTTTT

V: TRBV7-2
D: -
J: TRBJ2-3
size: many
CDR3: CASSSWGHAVTDTQYF
DNA: TGTGCCAGCAGCTCCTGGGGACACGCTGTCACAGATACGCAGTATTTT

V: TRBV7-6
D: -
J: TRBJ2-5
size: -
CDR3: CASSLGGAPSETQYF
DNA: TGTGCCAGCAGCTTAGGCGGGGCCCCCTCAGAGACCCAGTACTTC

V: TRBV14
D: TRBD1
J: TRBJ2-7
size: -
CDR3: CASSQATGLFTYEQYF
DNA: TGTGCCAGCAGCCAGGCGACAGGGCTGTTTACGTACGAGCAGTACTTC

V: TRBV20-1
D: -
J: TRBJ1-2
size: -
CDR3: CSARDLKGEVYGYTF
DNA: TGCAGTGCTAGAGATTTGAAGGGAGAGGTCTATGGCTACACCTTC

V: TRBV28
D: -
J: TRBJ1-2
size: few
CDR3: CASSLSGVPRGGGYTF
DNA: TGTGCCAGCAGTTTATCGGGGGTGCCAAGGGGAGGTGGCTACACCTTC

V: TRBV6-2/TRBV6-3
D: -
J: TRBJ2-1
size: few
CDR3: CASTFGGGEQFF
DNA: TGTGCCAGCACCTTCGGAGGGGGGGAGCAGTTCTTC

V: TRBV10-3
D: TRBD1
J: TRBJ2-5
size: few
CDR3: CAISEGGQTQETQYF
DNA: TGTGCCATCAGTGAGGGGGGACAGACTCAAGAGACCCAGTACTTC

V: TRBV12-3/TRBV12-4
D: TRBD2
J: TRBJ2-1
size: few
CDR3: CASSFEVAGANNEQFF
DNA: TGTGCCAGCAGTTTTGAGGTAGCGGGGGCGAACAATGAGCAGTTCTTC

V: TRBV4-2
D: -
J: TRBJ2-7
size: -
CDR3: CASSQARGASGYEQYF
DNA: TGTGCCAGCAGCCAAGCCCGGGGGGCAAGCGGGTACGAGCAGTACTTC

V: TRBV4-1
D: TRBD2
J: TRBJ2-1
size: once
CDR3: CASTDSGGPPRNEQFF
DNA: TGCGCCAGCACCGATAGCGGGGGCCCCCCTCGAAATGAGCAGTTCTTC

V: TRBV27
D: TRBD1
J: TRBJ1-2
size: -
CDR3: CASSSPDRGYGYTF
DNA: TGTGCCAGCAGTTCCCCGGACAGGGGCTATGGCTACACCTTC

V: TRBV12-3/TRBV12-4
D: TRBD2
J: TRBJ2-1
size: -
CDR3: CASSLSSRGGSEQFF
DNA: TGTGCCAGCAGTTTGTCTAGCCGGGGGGGTAGTGAGCAGTTCTTC

V: TRBV5-1
D: TRBD1
J: TRBJ2-1
size: -
CDR3: CASSSTPGQRIYNEQFF
DNA: TGCGCCAGCAGCTCCACCCCGGGACAGAGAATATACAATGAGCAGTTCTTC

V: TRBV7-6
D: -
J: TRBJ2-5
size: many
CDR3: CASSLWAYHQETQYF
DNA: TGTGCCAGCAGCCTCTGGGCATATCATCAAGAGACCCAGTACTTC

V: TRBV19
D: -
J: TRBJ1-1
size: -
CDR3: CASSMGSGATEAFF
DNA: TGTGCCAGTAGTATGGGTTCGGGGGCCACTGAAGCTTTCTTT

V: TRBV2
D: -
J: TRBJ1-1
size: few
CDR3: CASSEGEAFF
DNA: TGTGCCAGCAGCGAAGGTGAAGCTTTCTTT

V: TRBV12-3/TRBV12-4
D: TRBD1
J: TRBJ2-5
size: many
CDR3: CASTKTGDLPETQYF
DNA: TGTGCCAGCACCAAAACAGGGGATTTGCCAGAGACCCAGTACTTC

V: TRBV7-6
D: TRBD2
J: TRBJ2-2
size: many
CDR3: CASSPTSGGASNTGELFF
DNA: TGTGCCAGCAGCCCCACTAGCGGGGGGGCCTCGAACACCGGGGAGCTGTTTTTT

V: TRBV7-9
D: -
J: TRBJ1-3
size: -
CDR3: CASSLPGVHSGNTIYF
DNA: TGTGCCAGCAGCTTACCAGGGGTCCACTCTGGAAACACCATATATTTT

V: TRBV27
D: -
J: TRBJ2-3
size: -
CDR3: CASSLTSSTDTQYF
DNA: TGTGCCAGCAGTTTGACATCTAGCACAGATACGCAGTATTTT